This T cell receptor beta chain was identified during a study of cytomegalovirus exposure and HLA in healthy donors. It was with 60 Vbeta and 13 Jbeta primers that the PCR ran. Method: immunoSEQ multiplex PCR; TCRdb's copy keeps in-frame clones and lacks some. The sample consists of approximately 90,000 clones, around 82% of them appearing once. In the case of this clone: What it recognizes is unknown.

The germline V gene encodes CDR1 KGHSH and CDR2 LQKENI. V lost 6 bases to trimming and J lost 2 bases; unmatched junction nucleotides: 5. The CDR3 totals 15 residues. Overall study results and limits: The authors enumerated around 150 TCR beta chains as linked to cytomegalovirus. Analysis performed later found under 20,000 TCR beta sequences associated with HLA alleles at 0.05 false discovery rate.

Material for sequencing was PBMCs. The TCR originated in a man aged 40-49 years in good health and CMV-seronegative. The chain joins TRBV18 to TRBJ2-3, with 10 bases identical to TRBD2. In nucleotides, the CDR3 is TGTGCCAGCTCCCCTAGCGGGAGCCTCACAGATACGCAGTATTTT. Protein: CASSPSGSLTDTQYF.